Following are 27 T cell receptor beta chains from one sample sequenced in a study of T-cell memory formation after mild COVID-19. TCRdb recomputed calls from the 5' RACE reads with MiXCR, one row per CDR3 protein. The table includes under 300,000 distinct CDR3 sequences, around 15% detected once. Input material: PBMCs or a T cell subset sorted from them (not recorded which). The receptor set was obtained from a young man who had mild COVID-19 (a few samples of this study predate the infection). Cell type and time point are not known.

The CDR3 region has the DNA TGCGCCAGCAGTGAGGGGTCCGGATGGGGGGCCCAAGAGACCCAGTACTTC. Residues: CASSEGSGWGAQETQYF. This chain links TRBV10-2 with TRBJ2-5; D may correspond to TRBD1 or TRBD2 (6 bases each). This CDR3 has 17 residues. Trimming shortened V by 2 bases and J by 1 base, and 17 bases separated the two germline ends. The germline V gene encodes CDR1 WSHSY and CDR2 SAAADI.

This clonotype was picked up many times. The rearrangement links TRBV7-3 to TRBJ2-3; the D call may be TRBD1 or TRBD2 (6 bases each). The CDR3 runs to 15 residues. V was trimmed by 6 bases and J by 4 bases, leaving 17 bases between them. Germline CDR1 is SGHTA and CDR2 is FQGTGA. CDR3 region: CASRPAEGGPDTQYF. In nucleotides, the CDR3 is TGTGCCAGCAGACCCGCTGAGGGGGGTCCAGATACGCAGTATTTT. The full variable domain, with the rest looked up from reference TRBV7-3 and TRBJ2-3, is GAGVSQTPSNKVTEKGKYVELRCDPISGHTALYWYRQSLGQGPEFLIYFQGTGAADDSGLPNDRFFAVRPEGSVSTLKIQRTERGDSAVYLCASRPAEGGPDTQYFGPGTRLTVL.

This clonotype occurred a few times. The chain links TRBV18 to TRBJ1-1; D gene ambiguous. Germline V lookup: CDR1 KGHSH, CDR2 LQKENI. Trimming shortened V by 1 base and J by 2 bases, and 11 bases separated the two germline ends. The length of the CDR3 is 15 residues. For the CDR3, the DNA is TGTGCCAGCTCACCACGGGAGAACAGAAACACTGAAGCTTTCTTT. This encodes CASSPRENRNTEAFF.

This clonotype appeared a few times. V usage is TRBV6-5 and J usage is TRBJ1-6; unclear D gene. Germline CDR1 reads MNHEY; CDR2 reads SVGAGI. The CDR3 is made up of 15 amino acids. Trimming shortened V by 7 bases and J by 2 bases, and 12 bases separated the two germline ends. The CDR3 spells CASTLGDAYNSPLHF. In DNA, the CDR3 is TGTGCCAGCACCCTCGGAGACGCCTATAATTCACCCCTCCACTTT.

The chain has TRBV29-1 and TRBJ2-3, with 9 bases lining up with TRBD2. Germline values: CDR1 SQVTM, CDR2 ANQGSEA. V dropped 2 bases and J dropped 5; count of bases not matched to a gene: 8. The CDR3 spans 15 residues. The CDR3 loop reads CSVEFRASGVDTQYF. Written as DNA, the CDR3 is TGCAGCGTTGAATTTCGGGCTAGCGGGGTAGATACGCAGTATTTT.

This chain uses TRBV18 with TRBJ2-3; 10 bases map to TRBD1. V lost 5 bases and J lost 5; bases outside the gene matches: 7. CDR1 is KGHSH and CDR2 is LQKENI in the germline V gene. CDR3 length: 15 amino acids. The CDR3 reads CASSYRDRGIDTQYF. The DNA of the CDR3 is TGTGCCAGCTCATACCGGGACAGGGGCATAGATACGCAGTATTTT.

The CDR3 protein is CASSNHREAFF. CDR3 DNA sequence: TGTGCCAGCAGTAATCACAGGGAAGCTTTCTTT. This rearrangement joins TRBV6-6 to TRBJ1-1; possibly TRBD1 for D (5 bases). Germline V lookup: CDR1 MNHNY, CDR2 SVGAGI (reference sequence). The length of the CDR3 is 11 residues. V was trimmed by 5 bases and J by 8 bases, leaving 9 bases between them.

The chain carries TRBV3-1 and TRBJ2-1; D might be TRBD1 or TRBD2, each matching 5 bases. The CDR3 is 13 amino acids. Trimming cost V 1 base and J 6 bases, with 7 bases left between them. The germline gives CDR1 LGHDT, CDR2 YNNKEL (reference sequence). CDR3 sequence (DNA): TGTGCCAGCAGCCAAGGGGACCTCAATGAGCAGTTCTTC. Translation: CASSQGDLNEQFF.

CDR3: CASGYGNTIYF. DNA of the CDR3: TGCGCCTCCGGATACGGAAACACCATATATTTT. V gene TRBV4-1 combines with J gene TRBJ1-3; D call uncertain. Germline V gene lookup returns CDR1 MGHRA and CDR2 YSYEKL. CDR3 length: 11 amino acids. V was pared by 11 bases and J by 4 bases, with 9 bases between.

J is TRBJ1-2 and V is TRBV2, with unresolved D. Germline V gene data show CDR1 as SNHLY and CDR2 as FYNNEI. V shed 0 bases and J shed 2 bases, with 7 bases lying between them. The CDR3 has 14 residues. The CDR3 coding sequence is TGTGCCAGCAGTGAAGCTAAACGGAACTATGGCTACACCTTC. It translates to CASSEAKRNYGYTF.

This chain joins TRBV20-1 and TRBJ2-3; possible D gene TRBD1, 5 bases. V shed 4 bases and J shed 4 bases, with 12 bases lying between them. The CDR3 extends over 13 amino acids. The germline V gene encodes CDR1 DFQATT and CDR2 SNEGSKA (reference sequence). CDR3 region: CSAILTAADTQYF. In nucleotides, the CDR3 is TGCAGTGCTATCCTGACAGCTGCAGATACGCAGTATTTT.

This clonotype was recorded a few times. V usage is TRBV4-1 and J usage is TRBJ2-6; 7 bases align to TRBD1. The germline V gene encodes CDR1 MGHRA and CDR2 YSYEKL. V lost 3 bases to trimming and J lost 0 bases; unmatched junction nucleotides: 5. The CDR3 contains 17 residues. This chain's CDR3 is CASSHETGVSGANVLTF. For the CDR3, the DNA is TGCGCCAGCAGCCATGAAACAGGGGTCTCTGGGGCCAACGTCCTGACTTTC.

The rearrangement joins TRBV27 to TRBJ2-6; D may be TRBD2 (6 bases). CDR1 and CDR2 from the germline V gene are MNHEY and SMNVEV (reference sequence). This CDR3 spans 16 amino acids. V was pared by 8 bases and J by 0 bases, with 14 bases between. CDR3 nucleotide sequence: TGTGCCAGCGGCGGGGTGGCCCTCTCTGGGGCCAACGTCCTGACTTTC. Protein sequence: CASGGVALSGANVLTF.

The gene calls are TRBV6-2 or TRBV6-3 and TRBJ2-3; D is uncertain. The CDR3 length is 11 residues. Trimming took off 8 bases at V and 5 bases at J, with 8 bases between the two ends. Germline CDR1 and CDR2: MNHEY and SVGEGT. The CDR3 bases are TGTGCCAGCGGCGGTGGAGATACGCAGTATTTT. Translation: CASGGGDTQYF.

The chain links TRBV29-1 to TRBJ2-3; weak D call: TRBD1 (5 bases). V lost 5 bases and J lost 3, with 6 bases in between. Per the germline V gene, CDR1 is SQVTM and CDR2 is ANQGSEA. The CDR3 spans 11 residues. CDR3 nucleotides: TGCAGCGTTTACAGGACAGATACGCAGTATTTT. As protein: CSVYRTDTQYF.

The gene calls are TRBV4-3 and TRBJ1-6; 7 bases match TRBD1. Germline V gene lookup returns CDR1 LGHNA and CDR2 YSLEER. J gave up 7 bases and V 1 base, and 4 bases lay outside the gene matches. This CDR3 region has 15 residues. This chain's CDR3 is CASSQAGTANSPLHF. The DNA of the CDR3 is TGCGCCAGCAGCCAAGCCGGGACAGCGAATTCACCCCTCCACTTT.

The CDR3 coding sequence is TGTGCCAGCAGCTTAAATGCTGTGGACTACACCTTC. This translates into CASSLNAVDYTF. The V gene is TRBV7-3, the J gene TRBJ1-2; D remains ambiguous. V lost 1 base to trimming and J lost 10 bases, with 10 bases between them. Germline loops: CDR1 SGHTA, CDR2 FQGTGA. The CDR3 totals 12 residues.

There are a few counts of this clonotype. The chain has TRBV4-1 and TRBJ2-6, with no clear D. The germline V gene has CDR1 MGHRA and CDR2 YSYEKL. The CDR3 extends over 18 amino acids. Deletions cut 3 bases from V and 2 bases from J, with 17 bases between. CDR3 sequence (DNA): TGCGCCAGCAGCCATCCGAGGAACCAGGCCCCTGGGGCCAACGTCCTGACTTTC. As protein: CASSHPRNQAPGANVLTF.

The gene calls are TRBV5-1 and TRBJ1-5, with D uncertain. Germline V gene sequence: CDR1 SGHRS, CDR2 YFSETQ. The V and J ends lost 3 bases and 6 bases respectively, with 10 bases between them. CDR3 length: 13 residues. In DNA, the CDR3 is TGCGCCAGCAGCTCGGGTTTAGGTCAGCCCCAGCATTTT. This encodes CASSSGLGQPQHF.

This clonotype was counted between two and nine times. J is TRBJ2-3 and V is TRBV5-5, with D tentatively TRBD2 (5 bases). The V and J ends lost 2 bases and 3 bases respectively, with 10 bases between them. The CDR3 totals 14 residues. Looked up from germline, CDR1 is SGHKS and CDR2 is YYEKEE (reference sequence). The CDR3 is CASSFGSGTDTQYF. The CDR3 DNA reads TGTGCCAGCAGCTTTGGCAGCGGTACAGATACGCAGTATTTT.

This sequence joins TRBV7-2 and TRBJ2-3, with D hard to call. There are 15 residues in the CDR3. V was pared by 4 bases and J by 1 base, with 12 bases between. Germline loops: CDR1 SGHTA, CDR2 FQGNSA. CDR3 sequence reads: CASSSGPDRTDTQYF. Here the CDR3 DNA reads TGTGCCAGCAGCTCCGGACCAGATCGCACAGATACGCAGTATTTT.

The chain uses TRBV4-1 and TRBJ1-2; D gene ambiguous. Trimming shortened V by 1 base and J by 4 bases, and 13 bases separated the two germline ends. Germline CDR1 is MGHRA and CDR2 is YSYEKL. The CDR3 runs 15 residues. CDR3 in DNA: TGCGCCAGCAGCCAAGTTGGGGTTCTCTCCTATGGCTACACCTTC. This gives the protein CASSQVGVLSYGYTF.

This clonotype was seen a handful of times. The chain has TRBV6-6 and TRBJ1-4, with 9 bases lining up with TRBD1. V shed 6 bases and J 3 bases; nucleotides not matched to a gene: 11. This CDR3 has 17 amino acids. Germline V gives CDR1 MNHNY, CDR2 SVGAGI (reference sequence). In DNA, the CDR3 is TGTGCCAGCAGCCGCCCCGGGGGACAGGGCTCTAATGAAAAACTGTTTTTT. This encodes CASSRPGGQGSNEKLFF.

V usage is TRBV18 and J usage is TRBJ1-1, with D uncertain. The length of the CDR3 is 14 residues. CDR1 is KGHSH and CDR2 is LQKENI in the germline V gene. With 0 bases removed from V and 3 bases from J, the gap between germline ends came to 8 bases. CDR3 sequence (DNA): TGTGCCAGCTCACCACCAACAGTAGACACTGAAGCTTTCTTT. This translates into CASSPPTVDTEAFF.

This chain connects TRBV6-2 or TRBV6-3 to TRBJ1-5; D is ambiguous. This CDR3 contains 15 residues. Trimming took 2 bases from V and 0 from J, leaving 8 bases between them. Per germline, CDR1 MNHEY and CDR2 SVGEGT. This CDR3 is CASSYGGYSNQPQHF. Written as DNA, the CDR3 is TGTGCCAGCAGTTACGGCGGTTATAGCAATCAGCCCCAGCATTTT.

The genes are TRBV5-1 and TRBJ1-1; D perhaps matches TRBD1 (5 bases). The V end was cut by 2 bases, the J end by 1 base, with 6 bases between. The V gene's germline CDR1 is SGHRS and CDR2 YFSETQ. The CDR3 is 13 residues long. The DNA of the CDR3 is TGCGCCAGCAGCTTACAGGCGAACACTGAAGCTTTCTTT. Its translation is CASSLQANTEAFF.

The V gene is TRBV3-1, the J gene TRBJ1-4; 9 bases match TRBD1. This CDR3 contains 17 residues. Per germline, CDR1 LGHDT and CDR2 YNNKEL (reference sequence). J was trimmed by 5 bases and V by 4 bases; bases with no gene match: 11. This CDR3 is CASSLPDRGWGNEKLFF. Written as DNA, the CDR3 is TGTGCCAGCAGCCTTCCGGACAGGGGATGGGGAAATGAAAAACTGTTTTTT.